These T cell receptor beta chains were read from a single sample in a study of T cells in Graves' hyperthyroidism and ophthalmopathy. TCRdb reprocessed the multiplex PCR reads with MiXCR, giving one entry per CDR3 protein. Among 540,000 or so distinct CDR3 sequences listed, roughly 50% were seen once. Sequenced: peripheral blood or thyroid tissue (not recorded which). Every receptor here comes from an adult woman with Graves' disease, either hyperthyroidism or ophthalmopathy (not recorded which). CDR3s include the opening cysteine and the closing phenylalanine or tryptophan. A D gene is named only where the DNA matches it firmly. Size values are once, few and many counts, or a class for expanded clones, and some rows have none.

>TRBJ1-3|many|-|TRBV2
CAIYHRTHSGNTIYF
TGTGCCATCTACCACAGGACTCACTCTGGAAACACCATATATTTT
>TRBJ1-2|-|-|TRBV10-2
CASSDPQGSGNTYGYTF
TGCGCCAGCAGTGACCCTCAGGGAAGTGGAAACACCTATGGCTACACCTTC
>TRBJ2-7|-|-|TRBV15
CATSSHLGGRDHEQYF
TGTGCCACCAGCAGCCACCTCGGGGGGCGGGACCACGAGCAGTACTTC
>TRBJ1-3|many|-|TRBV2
CASKKTHLGNTIYF
TGTGCCAGCAAGAAGACTCATCTTGGAAACACCATATATTTT
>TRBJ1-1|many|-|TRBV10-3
CAISEFRPRNTEAFF
TGTGCCATCAGTGAGTTTAGACCGCGGAACACTGAAGCTTTCTTT
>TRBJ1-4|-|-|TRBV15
CATSLTRLGGKKLFF
TGTGCCACCAGCCTGACCCGACTTGGAGGAAAAAAACTGTTTTTT
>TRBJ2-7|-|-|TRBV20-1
CSARGHRDQTYEQYF
TGCAGTGCTAGAGGTCACAGGGACCAAACCTACGAGCAGTACTTC
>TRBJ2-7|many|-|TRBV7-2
CASSSPGRGYEQYF
TGTGCCAGCAGCTCCCCGGGAAGGGGATACGAGCAGTACTTC
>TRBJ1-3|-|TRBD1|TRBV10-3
CATDKTGSSGNTIYF
TGTGCCACCGACAAGACAGGGAGCTCTGGAAACACCATATATTTT
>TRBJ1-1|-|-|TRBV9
CASSVGLIMNTEAFF
TGTGCCAGCAGCGTGGGACTGATTATGAACACTGAAGCTTTCTTT
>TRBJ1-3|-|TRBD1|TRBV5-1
CASSLVTGGYGYTIYF
TGCGCCAGCAGCTTGGTTACAGGGGGCTATGGCTACACCATATATTTT
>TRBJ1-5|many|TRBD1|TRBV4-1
CASSQDGTGGYQPQHF
TGCGCCAGCAGCCAAGACGGGACAGGGGGCTATCAGCCCCAGCATTTT
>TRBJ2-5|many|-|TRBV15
CATSRDTDQETQYF
TGTGCCACCAGCAGAGATACGGATCAAGAGACCCAGTACTTC
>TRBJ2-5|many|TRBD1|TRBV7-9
CASSLRQGAGRSQETQYF
TGTGCCAGCAGCTTAAGACAGGGGGCGGGACGGAGCCAAGAGACCCAGTACTTC